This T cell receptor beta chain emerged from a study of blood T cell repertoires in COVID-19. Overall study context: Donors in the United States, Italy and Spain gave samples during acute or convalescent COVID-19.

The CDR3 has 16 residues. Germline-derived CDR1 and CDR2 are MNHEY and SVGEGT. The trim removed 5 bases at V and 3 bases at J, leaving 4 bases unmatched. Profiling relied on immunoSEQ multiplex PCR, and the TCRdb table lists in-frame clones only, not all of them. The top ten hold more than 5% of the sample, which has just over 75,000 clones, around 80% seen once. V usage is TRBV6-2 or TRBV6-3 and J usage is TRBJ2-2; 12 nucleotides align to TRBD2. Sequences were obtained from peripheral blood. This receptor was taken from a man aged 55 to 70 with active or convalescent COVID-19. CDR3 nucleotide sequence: TGTGCCAGCAGTCCCCTAGCGGGGGGGTACACCGGGGAGCTGTTTTTT. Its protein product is CASSPLAGGYTGELFF.